The rows below give T cell receptor beta chains drawn from one sample of a study of cytomegalovirus exposure and HLA in healthy donors. Here immunoSEQ multiplex PCR was the method, and the copy in TCRdb shows in-frame clones only, minus some. The data show approximately 120,000 clones, roughly four fifths seen once. What was sequenced was PBMCs. The receptors here all came from a man aged 25-40 years in good health and CMV-seronegative. The CDR3 runs from the conserved cysteine through the conserved F or W. The D gene is left open where the match is weak. Only some rows state a clone size, as once, few, many or a class for expanded clones.

>few|TRBJ1-2|-|TRBV30
TGTGCCTGGAGTGTAGGGGAATTATTAGGCTACACCTTC
CAWSVGELLGYTF
>-|TRBJ1-1|-|TRBV7-3
TGTGCCAGCAGCTTAACGAGGTGGGAGGGGGAGAACACTGAAGCTTTCTTT
CASSLTRWEGENTEAFF
>-|TRBJ1-2|TRBD1|TRBV14
TGTGCCAGCAGCCAAGATGACAGGGGGCTGGTAGATGGCTACACCTTC
CASSQDDRGLVDGYTF
>few|TRBJ2-7|TRBD1|TRBV6-5
TGTGCCAGCATCCCCGACCGGGACAGAATCTACGAGCAGTACTTC
CASIPDRDRIYEQYF
>-|TRBJ2-7|-|TRBV9
TGTGCCAGCAGCGTAGGTTCTAGGCAATACGAGCAGTACTTC
CASSVGSRQYEQYF
>-|TRBJ2-7|-|TRBV13
TGTGCCAGCAGCCAGCGGGTCCAGCCCTACGAGCAGTACTTC
CASSQRVQPYEQYF
>-|TRBJ1-4|-|TRBV18
TGTGCCAGCTCAACCGGCCAGGGTGAAAAACTGTTTTTT
CASSTGQGEKLFF
>-|TRBJ2-5|-|TRBV6-5
TGTGCCAGCAGTACACGTGAGACCCAGTACTTC
CASSTRETQYF
>few|TRBJ1-2|-|TRBV18
TGTGCCAGCTCACCGTTAATGACAGGCGGGAACTATGGCTACACCTTC
CASSPLMTGGNYGYTF
>-|TRBJ1-4|-|TRBV5-1
TGCGCCAGCAGCTTGGAGGGGGTAGAAAAACTGTTTTTT
CASSLEGVEKLFF
>-|TRBJ2-7|TRBD2|TRBV30
TGTGCCTGGAGTGATGGACTAGCGGGAGTCCTCTCCCTATACTTC
CAWSDGLAGVLSLYF
>many|TRBJ2-3|-|TRBV6-4
TGTGCCAGCAGTGCGGGGGACACAGATACGCAGTATTTT
CASSAGDTDTQYF
>-|TRBJ2-3|TRBD2|TRBV6-5
TGTGCCAGCGGTATAGCGGGAGAAGGGCTATTTGCGCAGTATTTT
CASGIAGEGLFAQYF
>few|TRBJ1-1|TRBD1|TRBV5-1
TGCGCCAGCAGCGATACCGGGACAGGGGGTTTTTCCGCGGCTTTCTTT
CASSDTGTGGFSAAFF
>-|TRBJ1-2|-|TRBV7-9
TGTGCCAGCAGCTTAGTCCTCCAGGGTAACTATGGCTACACCTTC
CASSLVLQGNYGYTF
>-|TRBJ2-7|TRBD1|TRBV2
TGTGCCAGCAGTGGGTGGGACAGCTCCTACGAGCAGTACTTC
CASSGWDSSYEQYF
>-|TRBJ2-7|-|TRBV7-9
TGTGCCAGCAGCTTGAGGGATTCCTACGAGCAGTACTTC
CASSLRDSYEQYF
>-|TRBJ1-2|-|TRBV28
TGTGCCAGCAGTGGCGGAAACAGGGTCACCACTCGATTCTATGGCTACACCTTC
CASSGGNRVTTRFYGYTF
>-|TRBJ1-5|TRBD1|TRBV7-9
TGTGCCAGCAGCCCACCCGGGACAGCTAAGAATCAGCCCCAGCATTTT
CASSPPGTAKNQPQHF
>-|TRBJ2-7|-|TRBV7-3
TGTGCCAGCAGCTTATCGGGGGGCGAAAGCTACGAGCAGTACTTC
CASSLSGGESYEQYF
>-|TRBJ2-7|TRBD2|TRBV9
TGTGCCAGCAGCTATAGCGGGAGTGTGGACGAGCAGTACTTC
CASSYSGSVDEQYF
>-|TRBJ2-1|TRBD1|TRBV7-9
TGTGCCAGCAGTCAAGGACAGGCCTACAATGAGCAGTTCTTC
CASSQGQAYNEQFF
>once|TRBJ1-2|-|TRBV15
TGTGCCACCAGCAGTCCCTTAGGCCGGCAGGAATATGGCTACACCTTC
CATSSPLGRQEYGYTF
>-|TRBJ2-7|TRBD1|TRBV10-3
TGTGCCACAGCGGGACCCGGGACAGGGTCTCACTACGAGCAGTACTTC
CATAGPGTGSHYEQYF
>-|TRBJ2-2|-|TRBV15
TGTGCCACCAGCAGAGATCCCCGCGTACTCTCCGGGGAGCTGTTTTTT
CATSRDPRVLSGELFF
>few|TRBJ2-5|TRBD1|TRBV2
TGTGCCAGCAGGCCGCCGACAGGGGAGTACCAAGAGACCCAGTACTTC
CASRPPTGEYQETQYF
>-|TRBJ2-1|-|TRBV11-2
TGTGCCAGCAGCTTTACGAGCGGCTCCTTTTTTTACAATGAGCAGTTCTTC
CASSFTSGSFFYNEQFF